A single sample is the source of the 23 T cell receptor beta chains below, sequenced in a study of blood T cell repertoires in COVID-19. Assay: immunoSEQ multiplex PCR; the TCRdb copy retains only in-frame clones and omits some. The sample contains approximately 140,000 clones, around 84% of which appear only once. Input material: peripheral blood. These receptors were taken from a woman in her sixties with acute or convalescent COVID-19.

The CDR3, as DNA: TGTGCCAGCAGCCGGGACTCGCACACCGGGGAGCTGTTTTTT. Encoded protein: CASSRDSHTGELFF. This chain connects TRBV7-2 to TRBJ2-2; weak D call: TRBD2 (6 bases). CDR3 length: 14 amino acids. The V and J ends lost 5 bases and 3 bases respectively, with 10 bases between them. CDR1 SGHTA and CDR2 FQGNSA come from the germline V gene.

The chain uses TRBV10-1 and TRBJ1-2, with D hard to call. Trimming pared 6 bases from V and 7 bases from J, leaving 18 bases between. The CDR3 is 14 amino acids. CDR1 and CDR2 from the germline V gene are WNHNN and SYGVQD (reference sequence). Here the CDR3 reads CASRMEAPTLGYTF. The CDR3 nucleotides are TGCGCCAGCAGGATGGAGGCGCCGACCCTTGGCTACACCTTC.

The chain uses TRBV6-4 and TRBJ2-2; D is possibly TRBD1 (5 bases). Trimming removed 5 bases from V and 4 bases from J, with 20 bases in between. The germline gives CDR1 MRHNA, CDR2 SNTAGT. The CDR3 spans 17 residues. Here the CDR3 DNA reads TGTGCCAGCAGTAGCCCTAGGGGATCTTGGACCACCGGGGAGCTGTTTTTT. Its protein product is CASSSPRGSWTTGELFF.

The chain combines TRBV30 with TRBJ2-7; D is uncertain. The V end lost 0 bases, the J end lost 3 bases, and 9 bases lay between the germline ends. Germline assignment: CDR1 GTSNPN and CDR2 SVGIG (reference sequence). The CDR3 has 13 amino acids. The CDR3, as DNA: TGTGCCTGGAGTGTAAGTCCGAGCTACGAGCAGTACTTC. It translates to CAWSVSPSYEQYF.

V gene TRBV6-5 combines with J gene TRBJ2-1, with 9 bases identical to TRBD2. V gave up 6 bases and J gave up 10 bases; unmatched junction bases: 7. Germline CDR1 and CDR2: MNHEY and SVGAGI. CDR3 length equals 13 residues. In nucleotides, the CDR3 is TGTGCCAGCAGGGGGCTAGCGGGGCGAGAGCAGTTCTTC. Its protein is CASRGLAGREQFF.

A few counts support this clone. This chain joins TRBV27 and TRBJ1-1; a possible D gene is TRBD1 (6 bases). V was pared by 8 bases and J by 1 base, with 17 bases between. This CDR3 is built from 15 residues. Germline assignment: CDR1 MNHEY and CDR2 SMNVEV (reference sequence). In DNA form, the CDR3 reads TGTGCCAGCGAAACTAGATTGGGACAGAACACTGAAGCTTTCTTT. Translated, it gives CASETRLGQNTEAFF.

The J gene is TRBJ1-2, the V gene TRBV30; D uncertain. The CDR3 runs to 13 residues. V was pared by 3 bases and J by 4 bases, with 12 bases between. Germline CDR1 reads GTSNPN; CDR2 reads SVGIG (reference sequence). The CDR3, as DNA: TGTGCCTGGAGCATAGCCAGCACCTATGGCTACACCTTC. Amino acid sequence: CAWSIASTYGYTF.

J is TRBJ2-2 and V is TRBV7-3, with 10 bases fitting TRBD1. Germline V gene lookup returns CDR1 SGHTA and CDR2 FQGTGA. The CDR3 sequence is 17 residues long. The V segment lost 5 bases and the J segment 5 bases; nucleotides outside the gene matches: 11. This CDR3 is CASSESGDRGRTGELFF. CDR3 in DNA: TGTGCCAGCAGCGAAAGTGGGGACAGGGGAAGGACCGGGGAGCTGTTTTTT.

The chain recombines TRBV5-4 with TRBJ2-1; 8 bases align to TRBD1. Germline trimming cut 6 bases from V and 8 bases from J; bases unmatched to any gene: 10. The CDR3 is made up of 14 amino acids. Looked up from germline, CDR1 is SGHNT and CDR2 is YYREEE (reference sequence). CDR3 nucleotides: TGTGCCAGCACCCGAGCGGACAGGGTCCATGAGCAGTTCTTC. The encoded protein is CASTRADRVHEQFF.

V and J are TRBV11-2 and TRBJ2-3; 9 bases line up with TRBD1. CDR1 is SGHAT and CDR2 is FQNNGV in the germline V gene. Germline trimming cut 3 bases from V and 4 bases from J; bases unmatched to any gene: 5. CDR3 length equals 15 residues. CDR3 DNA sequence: TGTGCCAGCAGCTTCCGGGACAGGGCCTCAGATACGCAGTATTTT. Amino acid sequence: CASSFRDRASDTQYF.

The CDR3 region is CASSRNKNRGQNTEAFF. CDR3 coding DNA: TGTGCCAGCTCACGCAACAAGAACAGGGGTCAGAACACTGAAGCTTTCTTT. J is TRBJ1-1 and V is TRBV18, with 7 bases fitting TRBD1. The germline gives CDR1 KGHSH, CDR2 LQKENI. The CDR3 spans 17 residues. The ends lost 4 bases at V and 1 base at J; junction bases unmatched: 12. Using reference TRBV18 and TRBJ1-1 for the parts outside the CDR3, the full variable domain is NAGVMQNPRHLVRRRGQEARLRCSPMKGHSHVYWYRQLPEEGLKFMVYLQKENIIDESGMPKERFSAEFPKEGPSILRIQQVVRGDSAAYFCASSRNKNRGQNTEAFFGQGTRLTVV.

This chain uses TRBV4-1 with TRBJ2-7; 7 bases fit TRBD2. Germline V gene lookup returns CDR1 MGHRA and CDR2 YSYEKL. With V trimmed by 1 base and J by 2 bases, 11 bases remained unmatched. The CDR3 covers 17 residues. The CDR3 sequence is CASSQVMQGRAPYEQYF. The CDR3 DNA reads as TGCGCCAGCAGCCAAGTAATGCAAGGGAGGGCCCCCTACGAGCAGTACTTC.

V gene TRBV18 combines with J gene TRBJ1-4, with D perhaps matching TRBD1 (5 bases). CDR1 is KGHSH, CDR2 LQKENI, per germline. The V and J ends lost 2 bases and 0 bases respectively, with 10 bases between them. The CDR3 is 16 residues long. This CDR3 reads CASSPRQPATNEKLFF. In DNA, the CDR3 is TGTGCCAGCTCACCAAGACAGCCTGCAACTAATGAAAAACTGTTTTTT.

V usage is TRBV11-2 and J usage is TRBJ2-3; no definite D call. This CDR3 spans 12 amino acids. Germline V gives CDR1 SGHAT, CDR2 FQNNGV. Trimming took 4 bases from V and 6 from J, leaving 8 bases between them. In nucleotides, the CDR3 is TGTGCCAGCAGCTCCACTATGGATACGCAGTATTTT. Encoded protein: CASSSTMDTQYF.

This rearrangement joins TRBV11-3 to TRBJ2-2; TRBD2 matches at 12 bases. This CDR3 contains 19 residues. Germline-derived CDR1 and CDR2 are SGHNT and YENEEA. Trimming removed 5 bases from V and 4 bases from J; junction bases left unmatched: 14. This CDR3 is CASSAGTSGWLFGTGELFF. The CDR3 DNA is TGTGCCAGCAGCGCAGGGACTAGCGGGTGGCTGTTTGGCACCGGGGAGCTGTTTTTT.

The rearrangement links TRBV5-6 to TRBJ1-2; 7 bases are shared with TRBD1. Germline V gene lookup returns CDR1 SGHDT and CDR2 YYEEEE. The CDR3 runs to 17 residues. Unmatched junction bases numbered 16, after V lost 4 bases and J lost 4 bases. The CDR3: CASSARRTGIWGYGYTF. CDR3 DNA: TGTGCCAGCAGCGCTCGACGGACAGGCATTTGGGGCTATGGCTACACCTTC.

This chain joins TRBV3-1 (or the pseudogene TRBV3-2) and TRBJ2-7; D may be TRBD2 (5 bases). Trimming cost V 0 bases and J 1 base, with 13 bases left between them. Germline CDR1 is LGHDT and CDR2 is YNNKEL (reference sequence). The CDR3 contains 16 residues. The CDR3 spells CASSQDKAALSYEQYF. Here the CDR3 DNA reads TGTGCCAGCAGCCAAGATAAAGCGGCCTTGTCCTACGAGCAGTACTTC.

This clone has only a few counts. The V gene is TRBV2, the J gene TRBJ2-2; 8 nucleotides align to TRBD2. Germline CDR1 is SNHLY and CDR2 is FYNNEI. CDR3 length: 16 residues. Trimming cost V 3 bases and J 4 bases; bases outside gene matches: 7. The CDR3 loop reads CASSDSSGGSTGELFF. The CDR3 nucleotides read TGTGCCAGCAGTGATTCCAGCGGGGGTTCCACCGGGGAGCTGTTTTTT.

CDR3 amino acids: CSARRTGGKVEQYF. DNA of the CDR3: TGCAGCGCCAGAAGGACAGGGGGCAAGGTCGAGCAGTACTTC. This chain links TRBV29-1 with TRBJ2-7; TRBD1 aligns across 11 bases. CDR1 is SQVTM, CDR2 ANQGSEA, per germline. The CDR3 consists of 14 residues. Trimming took 7 bases from V and 6 from J; bases not matched to a gene: 11.

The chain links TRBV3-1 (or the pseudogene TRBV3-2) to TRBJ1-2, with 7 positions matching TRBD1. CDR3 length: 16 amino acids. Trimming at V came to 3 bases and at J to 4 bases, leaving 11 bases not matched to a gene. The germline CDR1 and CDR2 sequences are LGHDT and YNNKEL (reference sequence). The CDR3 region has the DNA TGTGCCAGCAGCCAGGCCCGGGACAGCGTTTTCTATGGCTACACCTTC. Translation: CASSQARDSVFYGYTF.

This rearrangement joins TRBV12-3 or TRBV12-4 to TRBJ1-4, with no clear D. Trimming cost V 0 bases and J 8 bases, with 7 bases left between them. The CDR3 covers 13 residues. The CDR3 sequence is CASSLAGGEKLFF. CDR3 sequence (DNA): TGTGCCAGCAGTTTAGCTGGCGGAGAAAAACTGTTTTTT.

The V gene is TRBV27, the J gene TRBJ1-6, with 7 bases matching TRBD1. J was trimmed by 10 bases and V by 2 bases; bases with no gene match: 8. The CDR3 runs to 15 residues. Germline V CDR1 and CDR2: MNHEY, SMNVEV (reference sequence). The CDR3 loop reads CASSLRDRVSSPLHF. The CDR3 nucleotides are TGTGCCAGCAGTTTAAGAGACAGGGTATCGTCACCCCTCCACTTT.

The CDR3 here is CASSQGVQPQHF. Here the CDR3 DNA reads TGTGCCAGCAGCCAAGGAGTTCAGCCCCAGCATTTT. V usage is TRBV3-1 (or the pseudogene TRBV3-2) and J usage is TRBJ1-5; D unclear. The CDR3 length is 12 residues. Germline V gene sequence: CDR1 LGHDT, CDR2 YNNKEL (reference sequence). Trimming left V 1 base short and J 6 bases short, with 4 bases between.